This TCR beta chain was profiled in a study of blood T cell repertoires in COVID-19. Germline assignment: CDR1 SGHRS and CDR2 YFSETQ. Trimming removed 5 bases at V and 7 bases at J, with 16 bases between. This CDR3 has 14 amino acids. Generated by immunoSEQ multiplex PCR, the TCRdb table keeps only in-frame clones and is missing some. Found here are 120,000 or so clones, 81% of them singletons; the top ten hold roughly a sixth. The receptor's source is a man between 25 and 39 years old with COVID-19, enrolled during active disease. What was sequenced was peripheral blood. V and J are TRBV5-1 and TRBJ2-1, with a possible D match to TRBD1 (7 bases). In DNA form, the CDR3 reads TGCGCCAGCAGAGACCAGGCAGGGGGGAATGAGCAGTTCTTC. It encodes CASRDQAGGNEQFF.